Listed here are 31 T cell receptor beta chains from one sample, sequenced in a study of beta chain features in type 1 diabetes. Investigators reverse transcribed all isolated RNA, so they sequenced expressed TCRB transcripts. Using immunoSEQ multiplex PCR, the repertoire was profiled, and TCRdb retains in-frame clones only, with some absent. The data contain 620,000 or so clones, roughly a sixth of them singletons. Sequencing used naive CD4+ T cells from blood. All receptors derive from a man in his late teens or twenties in good health.

The chain uses TRBV7-2 and TRBJ2-5; no clear D. V dropped 5 bases and J dropped 4 bases, with 20 bases sitting between them. CDR3 length: 16 amino acids. Germline V gene data show CDR1 as SGHTA and CDR2 as FQGNSA. The CDR3 coding sequence is TGTGCCAGCAGCCGACTGCCGGGCCCTAAGGGAGAGACCCAGTACTTC. Translation gives CASSRLPGPKGETQYF.

The V and J genes are TRBV19 and TRBJ2-7, with TRBD1 matching 10 bases. Per germline, CDR1 LNHDA and CDR2 SQIVND (reference sequence). The CDR3 contains 12 residues. V gave up 8 bases and J gave up 4 bases; unmatched junction bases: 2. The CDR3 DNA sequence: TGTGCCAGTCGGGGACAGGGGTACGAGCAGTACTTC. Protein: CASRGQGYEQYF. Variable domain in full (rest from reference TRBV19 and TRBJ2-7): DGGITQSPKYLFRKEGQNVTLSCEQNLNHDAMYWYRQDPGQGLRLIYYSQIVNDFQKGDIAEGYSVSREKKESFPLTVTSAQKNPTAFYLCASRGQGYEQYFGPGTRLTVT.

This clone came up a few times. The gene calls are TRBV9 and TRBJ2-7; the D gene is possibly TRBD2 (6 bases). The CDR3 covers 15 residues. CDR1 is SGDLS, CDR2 YYNGEE, per germline. Trimming removed 6 bases at V and 5 bases at J, with 21 bases between. CDR3 bases: TGTGCCAGCACCCCGGGACTCCTCTCTTCCGACGAGCAGTACTTC. Translating it yields CASTPGLLSSDEQYF.

The gene calls are TRBV19 and TRBJ2-3, with D possibly matching TRBD2 (6 bases). Germline V gives CDR1 LNHDA, CDR2 SQIVND (reference sequence). The CDR3 loop spans 13 amino acids. V lost 5 bases to trimming and J lost 0 bases, with 6 bases between them. The DNA of the CDR3 is TGTGCCAGTAGTGGGGGGAGCACAGATACGCAGTATTTT. Its protein is CASSGGSTDTQYF.

The rearrangement joins TRBV4-2 to TRBJ1-6, with D unresolved. V gave up 0 bases and J gave up 13 bases, with 10 bases separating them. The CDR3 totals 13 residues. Germline loops: CDR1 LGHNA, CDR2 YNFKEQ. The CDR3 region has the DNA TGTGCCAGCAGCCAAGACCGAAGGGAGCCCCTCCACTTT. As protein: CASSQDRREPLHF.

V gene TRBV14 combines with J gene TRBJ1-2; D uncertain. The length of the CDR3 is 14 residues. Looked up from germline, CDR1 is SGHDN and CDR2 is FVKESK. The germline V and J ends were trimmed by 4 bases and 4 bases, with 13 bases remaining between them. The CDR3 protein is CASSPKTGSYGYTF. CDR3 DNA: TGTGCCAGCAGCCCGAAGACCGGGAGCTATGGCTACACCTTC.

DNA for the CDR3: TGTGCCTCCACAAGGGACGGTCCCTACGAGCAGTACTTC. Protein: CASTRDGPYEQYF. V gene TRBV2 combines with J gene TRBJ2-7; the D call may be TRBD1 or TRBD2 (5 bases each). From germline, CDR1 is SNHLY and CDR2 FYNNEI. This CDR3 region has 13 residues. V was cut by 11 bases and J by 2 bases, with 16 bases left in between.

The CDR3 nucleotides read TGTGCCACCCTAGGGGGAAACACCATATATTTT. Protein product: CATLGGNTIYF. This chain uses TRBV7-6 with TRBJ1-3; D ambiguous. CDR1 SGHVS and CDR2 FNYEAQ come from the germline V gene. V was shortened by 10 bases and J by 4 bases, with 8 bases between the two germline ends. CDR3 size: 11 residues.

The chain joins TRBV4-2 to TRBJ1-2; no clear D. V was trimmed by 6 bases and J by 6 bases, leaving 14 bases between them. This CDR3 region has 13 residues. Germline V gene lookup returns CDR1 LGHNA and CDR2 YNFKEQ. CDR3 amino acids: CASSRDGGNGYTF. The CDR3 DNA follows: TGTGCCAGCAGTCGCGACGGAGGAAATGGCTACACCTTC.

On this clone: This same CDR3 is encoded by further DNA sequences in the sample. The V gene is TRBV28, the J gene TRBJ1-4; 8 bases are a match to TRBD1. The CDR3 is 14 amino acids. The germline CDR1 and CDR2 sequences are MDHEN and SYDVKM. Losses at the gene ends were 5 bases for V and 8 bases for J; bases not matched to a gene: 7. For the CDR3, the DNA is TGTGCCAGCAGTCCCGGACAGGGTCGGGAAAAACTGTTTTTT. Its translation is CASSPGQGREKLFF.

This clone turned up a few times. The V and J genes are TRBV11-1 and TRBJ2-2; 12 positions agree with TRBD2. The CDR3 extends over 17 amino acids. Germline CDR1 reads SGHAT; CDR2 reads FQDESV (reference sequence). With 6 bases clipped from V and 4 bases from J, the junction kept 9 bases outside the gene matches. The CDR3 region has the DNA TGTGCCAGCAGGCCTCGGGGACTAGCGGGCGGCACCGGGGAGCTGTTTTTT. Translated, it gives CASRPRGLAGGTGELFF. Combining the CDR3 with reference TRBV11-1 and TRBJ2-2 gives the whole variable domain EAEVAQSPRYKITEKSQAVAFWCDPISGHATLYWYRQILGQGPELLVQFQDESVVDDSQLPKDRFSAERLKGVDSTLKIQPAELGDSAMYLCASRPRGLAGGTGELFFGEGSRLTVL.

V usage is TRBV2 and J usage is TRBJ2-7; D may be TRBD1 (5 bases). Trimming stripped 6 bases from V and 4 bases from J, with 19 bases between. CDR1 is SNHLY, CDR2 FYNNEI, per germline. This CDR3 contains 15 residues. This CDR3 reads CASSEPTAYSYEQYF. CDR3 DNA sequence: TGTGCCAGCAGCGAACCGACAGCTTACTCTTACGAGCAGTACTTC.

CDR3 region: CSVGVGSGTNYGYTF. In DNA, the CDR3 is TGCAGCGTCGGCGTCGGTTCAGGGACTAACTATGGCTACACCTTC. The V and J genes are TRBV29-1 and TRBJ1-2, with TRBD1 as a possible D gene (5 bases). V lost 6 bases to trimming and J lost 0 bases, with 17 bases between them. The germline CDR1 and CDR2 sequences are SQVTM and ANQGSEA. The CDR3 runs to 15 residues.

The V call is TRBV7-2, the J call TRBJ2-7; 9 bases are a match to TRBD1. The CDR3 consists of 14 residues. V shed 7 bases, J shed 3 bases, and the junction held 7 bases outside the gene matches. CDR1 is SGHTA, CDR2 FQGNSA, per germline. Here the CDR3 DNA reads TGTGCCAGCACCCTAGGACAGGGGAACTACGAGCAGTACTTC. Translation: CASTLGQGNYEQYF.

This clone was seen a handful of times. This sample includes further DNA sequences coding for the same CDR3. CDR3 loop: CASSLGTGSNEKLFF. In DNA form, the CDR3 reads TGCGCCAGCAGCTTGGGGACAGGCAGTAATGAAAAACTGTTTTTT. The rearrangement joins TRBV5-1 to TRBJ1-4, with TRBD1 matching over 7 bases. Germline V gene lookup returns CDR1 SGHRS and CDR2 YFSETQ. V lost 0 bases to trimming and J lost 4 bases; unmatched junction nucleotides: 3. This CDR3 has 15 residues.

The sample holds a few counts of this clone. The sample holds other DNA sequences that translate to the same CDR3. J is TRBJ2-5 and V is TRBV9; D possibly corresponds to TRBD2 (5 bases). This CDR3 comprises 12 residues. Looked up from germline, CDR1 is SGDLS and CDR2 is YYNGEE. Trimming removed 2 bases from V and 3 bases from J, with 5 bases in between. The CDR3: CASSVGEETQYF. The CDR3 nucleotides are TGTGCCAGCAGCGTGGGAGAAGAGACCCAGTACTTC.

This clone was counted only a few times. V usage is TRBV6-5 and J usage is TRBJ2-7; D remains unclear. Looked up from germline, CDR1 is MNHEY and CDR2 is SVGAGI. The CDR3 consists of 13 residues. V shed 6 bases and J shed 5 bases, with 14 bases lying between them. The CDR3 spells CASRELRAHEQYF. The CDR3 region has the DNA TGTGCCAGCAGGGAGCTCCGGGCCCACGAGCAGTACTTC.

The chain has TRBV29-1 and TRBJ2-7; 7 bases align to TRBD2. From germline, CDR1 is SQVTM and CDR2 ANQGSEA. The CDR3 runs 12 residues. V lost 6 bases to trimming and J lost 6 bases; unmatched junction nucleotides: 8. The CDR3 bases are TGCAGCGTGAACAATGGGGGGGGCGAGCAGTACTTC. Its translation is CSVNNGGGEQYF.

The chain links TRBV4-1 to TRBJ2-7; TRBD2 aligns across 15 bases. The CDR3 sequence is 20 residues long. Trimming cost V 3 bases and J 2 bases; bases outside gene matches: 14. Germline loops: CDR1 MGHRA, CDR2 YSYEKL. CDR3 sequence: CASSHRRTSGRVVYAYEQYF. The CDR3 coding sequence is TGCGCCAGCAGCCACCGCCGGACTAGCGGGAGGGTAGTTTACGCCTACGAGCAGTACTTC.

The sample holds a few counts of this clone. Because the CDR3's place on the DNA is in doubt, the DNA is left out and the CDR3 is given as listed by TCRdb. The V and J genes are TRBV21-1 and TRBJ2-7; TRBD2 is taken as the D call from the table, unchecked against the DNA. TRBV21-1 is a recognized pseudogene. 17 amino acids form the CDR3, both terminal residues included. The chain's CDR3 is CASSKALVASGAYEQYF.

On this clone: Other DNA sequences in the same sample also yield this CDR3. In DNA, the CDR3 is TGTGCCACCAGCAGAGATAGGCAGTTCAATCAGCCCCAGCATTTT. Residues: CATSRDRQFNQPQHF. The chain couples TRBV15 to TRBJ1-5; D is unresolved. CDR3 length: 15 residues. Germline V CDR1 and CDR2: LNHNV, YYDKDF (reference sequence). Trimming removed 0 bases from V and 3 bases from J, with 9 bases in between.

This clone was seen a handful of times. This chain joins TRBV5-4 and TRBJ2-1, with D possibly TRBD2 on 5 matching bases. This CDR3 spans 18 amino acids. From germline, CDR1 is SGHNT and CDR2 YYREEE (reference sequence). The V gene lost 0 bases and the J gene lost 0 bases, with 16 bases spanning the gap. CDR3 sequence (DNA): TGTGCCAGCAGCTTGGCCGAGGGTCGAGGGAGCTCCTACAATGAGCAGTTCTTC. This encodes CASSLAEGRGSSYNEQFF.

The V and J genes are TRBV11-2 and TRBJ2-3; perhaps TRBD2 as D (6 bases). The CDR3 has 17 amino acids. CDR1 and CDR2 (germline): SGHAT, FQNNGV. The V and J ends lost 2 bases and 2 bases respectively, with 17 bases between them. CDR3 protein: CASSLRLLATTTDTQYF. In DNA form, the CDR3 reads TGTGCCAGCAGCTTACGGCTTCTAGCGACTACCACAGATACGCAGTATTTT.

CDR3 residues: CSRDGTEAFF. CDR3 in DNA: TGCAGTCGGGACGGCACTGAAGCTTTCTTT. The chain joins TRBV20-1 to TRBJ1-1, with D possibly being TRBD1 (5 bases). The CDR3 sequence is 10 residues long. CDR1 is DFQATT and CDR2 is SNEGSKA in the germline V gene (reference sequence). Between the trimmed V and J ends, which lost 8 bases and 4 bases, there was a span of 8 bases.

This clone has a handful of counts. The gene calls are TRBV4-1 and TRBJ2-5; 7 nucleotides align to TRBD1. V was pared by 0 bases and J by 5 bases, with 6 bases of the junction left unmatched. This CDR3 has 15 amino acids. Germline values: CDR1 MGHRA, CDR2 YSYEKL. CDR3 DNA: TGCGCCAGCAGCCAAGATCCTAGGGGGCCGGAGACCCAGTACTTC. Its protein is CASSQDPRGPETQYF.

V gene TRBV7-8 combines with J gene TRBJ2-4; 13 nucleotides agree with TRBD2. This CDR3 is built from 19 residues. Germline-derived CDR1 and CDR2 are SGHVS and FQNEAQ. The ends lost 5 bases at V and 0 bases at J; junction bases unmatched: 10. The CDR3 DNA follows: TGTGCCAGCAGCACACGGCCGGGACTAGCGGGAATAGCCAAAAACATTCAGTACTTC. Amino acid sequence: CASSTRPGLAGIAKNIQYF.

This chain links TRBV7-9 with TRBJ1-2, with 9 bases identical to TRBD1. V trimming: 3 bases; J trimming: 2 bases; junction bases outside the gene matches: 7. Looked up from germline, CDR1 is SEHNR and CDR2 is FQNEAQ (reference sequence). The CDR3 contains 16 residues. The CDR3 DNA is TGTGCCAGCAGCTTGATCCGGGACAGGGTGAACTATGGCTACACCTTC. Translated: CASSLIRDRVNYGYTF.

The rearrangement links TRBV28 to TRBJ1-2, with D possibly being TRBD1 (5 bases). Deletions cut 6 bases from V and 0 bases from J, with 11 bases between. Germline CDR1 MDHEN, CDR2 SYDVKM. The CDR3 length is 14 residues. The CDR3 DNA is TGTGCCAGCAGCCGGGGACGGGCTAACTATGGCTACACCTTC. This sequence encodes CASSRGRANYGYTF.

This clone was seen more than once but under ten times. This chain uses TRBV29-1 with TRBJ1-1; no reliable D call. Trimming cost V 4 bases and J 0 bases, with 15 bases left between them. The germline CDR1 and CDR2 sequences are SQVTM and ANQGSEA. CDR3 length equals 15 residues. CDR3 loop: CSVVPGSAVNTEAFF. In nucleotides, the CDR3 is TGCAGCGTTGTCCCCGGGTCTGCGGTGAACACTGAAGCTTTCTTT.

This clone was detected a few times. Different DNA sequences within this sample yield the same CDR3. The chain uses TRBV5-1 and TRBJ2-1; D gene unclear. Germline CDR1 reads SGHRS; CDR2 reads YFSETQ. This CDR3 has 13 amino acids. V shed 4 bases and J shed 3 bases, with 8 bases lying between them. The DNA for the CDR3 is TGCGCCAGCAGCCTACCCGGCTACAATGAGCAGTTCTTC. The encoded protein is CASSLPGYNEQFF.

This clone came up a few times. J is TRBJ2-1 and V is TRBV11-1, with D possibly matching TRBD2 (5 bases). The germline V gene encodes CDR1 SGHAT and CDR2 FQDESV (reference sequence). This CDR3 has 13 amino acids. V lost 0 bases and J 12 bases, leaving 12 bases between the germline ends. In DNA, the CDR3 is TGTGCCAGCAGCTTAGCTAGCGAAAGTGGGCAGTTCTTC. It encodes CASSLASESGQFF.